This TCR beta chain appears in the sequencing data of a study of T cells after yellow fever vaccination. Study-wide findings and caveats: Boosting was followed by the reappearance of most primary-vaccination clones (just under 98% CD4, about 88% CD8).

Via MiXCR, TCRdb re-called the 5' RACE reads, giving one row per CDR3 protein. The sample holds about 21,000 distinct CDR3 sequences, 5.2% seen once. Germline V gene lookup returns CDR1 SQVTM and CDR2 ANQGSEA. The CDR3 is made up of 15 amino acids. The V gene lost 6 bases and the J gene lost 5 bases, with 21 bases spanning the gap. This clonotype was seen many times. The sample here was PBMCs, either bulk or a sorted T-cell subset (CD4+, CD8+, memory, or dextramer-sorted; not recorded which), taken about 49 days after the first yellow fever vaccination. The chain has TRBV29-1 and TRBJ2-3; a possible D gene is TRBD1 (7 bases). This TCR was recovered from a man between 18 and 35 years old who received the YFV17D yellow fever vaccine. The CDR3 is CSVEEADRRGDTQYF. The CDR3 coding sequence is TGCAGCGTCGAGGAGGCGGACAGGAGGGGAGATACGCAGTATTTT.